This entry concerns a single T cell receptor beta chain. The sample holds one count of this clonotype. It has no known antigen specificity. It has no much larger one-base neighbor in the sample; base qualities were not kept. Ficoll-Paque density gradient centrifugation was the method used to isolate PBMCs. These data come from a study of T-cell memory formation after mild COVID-19 (dated by TCRdb to the early 2020s). For context, the study as a whole: TCR sequence clusters from the two donors were found to be largely donor specific. In a couple of donors, T-cell clones that expanded and contracted after mild COVID-19 were followed by sequencing TCRalpha and TCRbeta repertoires longitudinally. Two young, previously healthy adult volunteers, one female and one male, were included in the cohort. Points the paper makes about the study in general: Contracting CD4+ clones were located mainly in the CM and EM memory subsets, whereas CD8+ clones were found to be enriched in EMRA. Clones contracting from day 15 to 85 had balanced CD4/CD8 phenotypes, while a second wave expanding from day 15 to 37 was biased towards CD4+. Some responding clones were detected in pre-infection memory, which suggested that pre-existing cross-reactive memory T cells had joined the SARS-CoV-2 response. Only a couple of mild cases were covered by the study, and larger cohorts that include severe cases with pre-infection samples were considered necessary. Whether the second-wave clones peaking on day 37 were SARS-CoV-2 specific was not confirmed.

Spanning cysteine to phenylalanine, the CDR3 consists of 16 amino acids. Only CDR3 DNA is held: 48 bases, read in frame from base 1. V drops 5 bases and J drops 2 bases, leaving 18 bases in between. CDR1 SEHNR and CDR2 FQNEAQ are derived from the germline V gene (reference sequence). The sequencer was an Illumina NovaSeq 6000. TCRalpha and TCRbeta cDNA libraries were built by 5'RACE with constant-segment primers, adding sample barcodes and unique molecular identifiers. Trizol reagent was used to extract RNA from every sample. Amplification of the libraries took two PCR steps, and the second step added a second sample barcode plus Illumina TruSeq adapters. Sequencing of libraries was performed on an Illumina NovaSeq with 2 x 150 bp paired-end reads. On the study's bioinformatics: Reads were demultiplexed and collapsed into UMI-guided consensus sequences with migec v1.2.7. With mixcr v2.1.11, UMI consensuses were aligned to TRA and TRB V and J templates and assembled into clonotypes. A clonotype was counted as expanded or contracted only when both edgeR and NoisET called the clonotype significant, with the noise models trained on biological replicates. edgeR calls used a false discovery rate-adjusted p below 0.01 and a log2 fold-change threshold of 1. As an exploratory analysis of dynamics, PCA with hierarchical clustering was applied to max-normalized trajectories of the 1000 most abundant clonotypes. The CD4 or CD8 phenotype of responding clones was assigned using the separately sequenced CD4+ and CD8+ repertoires. TCRdb redid the processing of the public reads, applying fastp at Q25 and MiXCR, and retained in-frame beta chains. Entries that share a CDR3 protein sequence are merged under the most common genes and DNA. TCRdb's processing, not the study's, gives the V and J calls here. This sample holds hundreds of thousands of distinct CDR3 sequences; over 25% were observed only once. The top ten constitute roughly 13% of the sample.

Input material: PBMCs or a T cell subset sorted from them (not recorded which). Recombination linked TRBV7-9 to TRBJ1-2; the D segment could be TRBD1, given 5 matching bases. This receptor was obtained from an adult woman who had mild COVID-19 (a few samples of this study predate the infection). The sample titles of this study are shuffled in the database, so cell type and time point are left out; the donor was told from shared clones. This receptor has the CDR3 CASSPNWAGRNYGYTF. At the DNA level, the sequence is TGTGCCAGCAGCCCAAACTGGGCGGGACGGAACTATGGCTACACCTTC.